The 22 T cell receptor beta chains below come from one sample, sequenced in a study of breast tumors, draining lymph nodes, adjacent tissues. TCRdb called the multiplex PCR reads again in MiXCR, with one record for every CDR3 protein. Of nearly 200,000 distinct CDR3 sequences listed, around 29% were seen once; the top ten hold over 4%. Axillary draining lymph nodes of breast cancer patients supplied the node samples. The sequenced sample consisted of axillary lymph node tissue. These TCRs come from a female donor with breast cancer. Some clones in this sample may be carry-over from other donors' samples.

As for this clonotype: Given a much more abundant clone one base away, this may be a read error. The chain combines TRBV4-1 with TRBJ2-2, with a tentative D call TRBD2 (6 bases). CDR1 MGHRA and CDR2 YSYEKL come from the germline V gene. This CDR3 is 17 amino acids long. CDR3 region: CASSQPPASRGTGGLFF. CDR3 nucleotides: TGCGCCAGCAGCCAACCCCCGGCCTCCCGGGGCACCGGGGGGCTGTTTTTT.

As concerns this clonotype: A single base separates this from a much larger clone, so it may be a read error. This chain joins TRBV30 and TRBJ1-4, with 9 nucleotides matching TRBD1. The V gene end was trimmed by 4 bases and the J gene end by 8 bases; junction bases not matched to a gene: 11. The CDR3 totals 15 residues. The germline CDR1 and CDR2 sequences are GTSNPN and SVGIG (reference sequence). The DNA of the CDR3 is TGTGCCTGGACGAGATTCGGGACAGGGAACGAAAAACTGTTTTTT. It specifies CAWTRFGTGNEKLFF.

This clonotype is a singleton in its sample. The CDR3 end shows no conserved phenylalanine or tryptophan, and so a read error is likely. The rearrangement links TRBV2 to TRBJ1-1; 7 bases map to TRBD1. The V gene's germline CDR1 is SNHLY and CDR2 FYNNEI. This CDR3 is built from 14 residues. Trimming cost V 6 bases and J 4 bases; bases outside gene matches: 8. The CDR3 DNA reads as TGTGCCAGCAGCCAAGCAGGGGGGGTCACTGAAGCTTTCTCT. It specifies CASSQAGGVTEAFS.

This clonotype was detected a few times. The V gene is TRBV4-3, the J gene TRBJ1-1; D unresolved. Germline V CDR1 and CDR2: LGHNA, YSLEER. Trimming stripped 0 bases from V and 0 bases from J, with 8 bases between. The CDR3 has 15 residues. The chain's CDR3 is CASSQDGGLNTEAFF. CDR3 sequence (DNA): TGCGCCAGCAGCCAAGATGGAGGGCTGAACACTGAAGCTTTCTTT.

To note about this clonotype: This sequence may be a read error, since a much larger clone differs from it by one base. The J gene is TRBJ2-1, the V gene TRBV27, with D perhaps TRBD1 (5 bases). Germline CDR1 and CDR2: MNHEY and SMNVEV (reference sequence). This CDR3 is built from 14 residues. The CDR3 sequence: CASSCTDTYDEQFF. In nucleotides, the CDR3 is TGTGCCAGCAGTTGCACGGACACCTACGATGAGCAGTTCTTC.

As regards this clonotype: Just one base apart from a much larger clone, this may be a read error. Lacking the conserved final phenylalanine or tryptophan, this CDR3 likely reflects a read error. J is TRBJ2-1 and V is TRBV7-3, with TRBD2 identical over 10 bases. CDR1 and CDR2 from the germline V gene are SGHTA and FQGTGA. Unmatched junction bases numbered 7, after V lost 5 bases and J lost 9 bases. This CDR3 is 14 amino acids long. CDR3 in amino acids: CASSHSGGAGEQFL. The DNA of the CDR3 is TGTGCCAGCAGCCACAGCGGGGGGGCAGGTGAGCAGTTCCTC.

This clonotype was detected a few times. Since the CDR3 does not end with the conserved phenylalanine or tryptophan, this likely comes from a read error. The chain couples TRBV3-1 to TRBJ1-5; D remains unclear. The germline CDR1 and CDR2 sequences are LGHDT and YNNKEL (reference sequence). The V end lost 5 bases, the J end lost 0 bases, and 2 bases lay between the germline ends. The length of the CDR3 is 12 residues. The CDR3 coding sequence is TGTGCCAGCAGCAATAGCAATCAGCCCCAGCATTCT. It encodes CASSNSNQPQHS.

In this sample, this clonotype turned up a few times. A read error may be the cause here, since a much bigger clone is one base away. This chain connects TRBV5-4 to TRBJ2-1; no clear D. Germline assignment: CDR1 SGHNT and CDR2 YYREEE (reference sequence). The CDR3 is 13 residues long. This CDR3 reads CASSTYNLNGQFF. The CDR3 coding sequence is TGTGCCAGCAGCACTTATAACCTTAATGGGCAGTTCTTC.

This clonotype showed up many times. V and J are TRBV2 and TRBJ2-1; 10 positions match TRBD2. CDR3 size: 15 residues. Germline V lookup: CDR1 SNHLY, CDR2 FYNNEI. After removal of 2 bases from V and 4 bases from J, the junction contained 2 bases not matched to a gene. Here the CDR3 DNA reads TGTGCCAGCAGTGAACAAGCGGGGGGGTACAATGAGCAGTTCTTC. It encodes CASSEQAGGYNEQFF.

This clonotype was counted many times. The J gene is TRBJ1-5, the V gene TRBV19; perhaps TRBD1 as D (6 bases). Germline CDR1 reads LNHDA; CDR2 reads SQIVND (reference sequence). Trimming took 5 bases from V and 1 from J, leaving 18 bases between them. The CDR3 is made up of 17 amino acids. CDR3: CASSPGGGATSNQPQHF. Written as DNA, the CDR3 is TGTGCCAGTAGTCCCGGGGGGGGCGCAACGAGCAATCAGCCCCAGCATTTT.

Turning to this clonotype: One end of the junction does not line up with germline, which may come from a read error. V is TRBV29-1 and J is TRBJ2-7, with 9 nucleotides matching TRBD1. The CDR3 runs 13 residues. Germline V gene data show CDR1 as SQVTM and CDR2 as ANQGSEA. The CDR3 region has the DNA TGCAGCTTCCGGGACAGGGACCCTAAGAACCAGTCTTTC. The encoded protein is CSFRDRDPKNQSF.

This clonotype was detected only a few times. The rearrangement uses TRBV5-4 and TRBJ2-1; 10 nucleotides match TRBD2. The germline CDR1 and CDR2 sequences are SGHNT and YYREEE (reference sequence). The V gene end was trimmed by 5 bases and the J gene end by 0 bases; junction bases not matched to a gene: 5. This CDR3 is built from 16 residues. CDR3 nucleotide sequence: TGTGCCAGCAGACGGAGCGGGAGGGTCTCCTACAATGAGCAGTTCTTC. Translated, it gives CASRRSGRVSYNEQFF.

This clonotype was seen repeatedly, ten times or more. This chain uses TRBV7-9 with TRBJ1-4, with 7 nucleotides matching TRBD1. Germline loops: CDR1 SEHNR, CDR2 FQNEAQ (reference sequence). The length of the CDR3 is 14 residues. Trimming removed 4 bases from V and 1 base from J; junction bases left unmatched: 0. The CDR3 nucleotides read TGTGCCAGCAGCTCAGGGGGAACTAATGAAAAACTGTTTTTT. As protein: CASSSGGTNEKLFF. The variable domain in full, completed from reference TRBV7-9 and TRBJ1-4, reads DTGVSQNPRHKITKRGQNVTFRCDPISEHNRLYWYRQTLGQGPEFLTYFQNEAQLEKSRLLSDRFSAERPKGSFSTLEIQRTEQGDSAMYLCASSSGGTNEKLFFGSGTQLSVL.

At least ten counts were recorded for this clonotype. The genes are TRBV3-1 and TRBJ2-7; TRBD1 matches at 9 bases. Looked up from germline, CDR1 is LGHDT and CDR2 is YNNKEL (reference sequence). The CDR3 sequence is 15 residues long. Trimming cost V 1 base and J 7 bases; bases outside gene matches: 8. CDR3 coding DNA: TGTGCCAGCAGCCAAGTCGGGACAGGGATAGGAGAGCAGTACTTC. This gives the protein CASSQVGTGIGEQYF.

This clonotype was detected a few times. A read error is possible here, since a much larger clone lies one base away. The CDR3 spells CASSSRLAGEQFF. The CDR3 DNA follows: TGTGCCAGCAGCTCGCGACTAGCGGGAGAACAGTTCTTC. The chain combines TRBV13 with TRBJ2-1, with 12 bases aligning to TRBD2. The V gene's germline CDR1 is PRHDT and CDR2 FYEKMQ (reference sequence). The CDR3 totals 13 residues. V was pared by 4 bases and J by 13 bases, with 5 bases of the junction left unmatched.

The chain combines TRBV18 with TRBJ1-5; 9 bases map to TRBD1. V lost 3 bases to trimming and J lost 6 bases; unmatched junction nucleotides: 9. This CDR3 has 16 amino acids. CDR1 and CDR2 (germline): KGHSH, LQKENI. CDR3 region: CASSPTTGGGSQPQHF. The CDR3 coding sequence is TGTGCCAGCTCACCGACGACAGGGGGTGGAAGTCAGCCCCAGCATTTT.

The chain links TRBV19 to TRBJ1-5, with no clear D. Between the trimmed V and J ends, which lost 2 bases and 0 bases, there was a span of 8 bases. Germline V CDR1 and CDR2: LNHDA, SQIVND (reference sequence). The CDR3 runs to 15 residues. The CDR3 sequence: CASSISDHSNQPQHF. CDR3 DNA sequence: TGTGCCAGTAGTATATCAGATCATAGCAATCAGCCCCAGCATTTT.

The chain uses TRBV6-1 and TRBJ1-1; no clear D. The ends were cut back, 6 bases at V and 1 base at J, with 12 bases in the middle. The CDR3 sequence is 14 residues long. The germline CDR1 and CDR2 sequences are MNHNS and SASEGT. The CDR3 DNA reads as TGTGCCAGCAGCTTCGACAATTGGAACACTGAAGCTTTCTTT. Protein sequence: CASSFDNWNTEAFF.

CDR3 nucleotides: TGTGCCAGCAGTCGACGGACAGGGGGGAATTCACCCCTCCACTTT. This codes for CASSRRTGGNSPLHF. This rearrangement joins TRBV12-3 or TRBV12-4 to TRBJ1-6; TRBD1 aligns across 10 bases. J lost 7 bases, V lost 5 bases, and 5 bases had no gene match. This CDR3 is 15 amino acids long.

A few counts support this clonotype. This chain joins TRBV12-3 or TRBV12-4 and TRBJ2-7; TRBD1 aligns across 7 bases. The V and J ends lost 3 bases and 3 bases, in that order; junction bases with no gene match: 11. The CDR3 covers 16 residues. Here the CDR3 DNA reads TGTGCCAGCAGTTTCGAGGGGGCAGGGGTCTTCTACGAGCAGTACTTC. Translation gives CASSFEGAGVFYEQYF.

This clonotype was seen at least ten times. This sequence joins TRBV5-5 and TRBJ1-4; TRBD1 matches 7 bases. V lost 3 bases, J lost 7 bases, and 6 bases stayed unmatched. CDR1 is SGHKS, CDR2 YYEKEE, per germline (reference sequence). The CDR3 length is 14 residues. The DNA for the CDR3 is TGTGCCAGCAGCTCCAGGGGGTATACTGAAAAACTGTTTTTT. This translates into CASSSRGYTEKLFF.

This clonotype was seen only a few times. CDR3 sequence (DNA): TGTGCCTTATACTCGGGGGCTAGCGGGGGATACAATGAGCAGTTCTTC. Protein product: CALYSGASGGYNEQFF. The rearrangement joins TRBV5-6 to TRBJ2-1; 10 bases map to TRBD2. The J segment lost 4 bases and the V segment lost 10 bases, leaving 14 bases of the junction unmatched. CDR1 and CDR2 (germline): SGHDT, YYEEEE. The CDR3 is made up of 16 amino acids.